These 18 T cell receptor beta chains were sequenced from one sample in a study of beta chain features in type 1 diabetes. Sequencing targeted expressed TCRB transcripts, as all isolated RNA had been reverse transcribed. Profiled with immunoSEQ multiplex PCR; TCRdb holds only in-frame clones, not every one. The sample consists of roughly 300,000 clones, 8% of them appearing once. Sequences were obtained from central memory CD4+ T cells from blood. All receptors derive from a woman aged 18-30 years in good health.

There are a few counts of this clone. The chain carries TRBV7-9 and TRBJ2-7, with D possibly matching TRBD2 (5 bases). The CDR3 covers 15 residues. Trimming shortened V by 2 bases and J by 2 bases, and 13 bases separated the two germline ends. Germline assignment: CDR1 SEHNR and CDR2 FQNEAQ (reference sequence). CDR3: CASSLKPVGAYEQYF. CDR3 nucleotide sequence: TGTGCCAGCAGCTTAAAACCCGTCGGGGCCTACGAGCAGTACTTC.

The chain uses TRBV7-2 and TRBJ2-1, with 8 bases lining up with TRBD2. The CDR3 runs to 14 residues. The V gene end was trimmed by 3 bases and the J gene end by 8 bases; junction bases not matched to a gene: 6. From germline, CDR1 is SGHTA and CDR2 FQGNSA. In DNA, the CDR3 is TGTGCCAGCAGCTTTAGCGGGACCGGTGATGAGCAGTTCTTC. Protein sequence: CASSFSGTGDEQFF.

This clone was seen a few times. The chain combines TRBV19 with TRBJ2-3; D remains ambiguous. CDR1 is LNHDA and CDR2 is SQIVND in the germline V gene (reference sequence). The V end was cut by 9 bases, the J end by 10 bases, with 14 bases between. The length of the CDR3 is 11 residues. The CDR3 loop reads CARVHVRPQYF. CDR3 coding DNA: TGTGCCAGAGTACATGTGCGTCCGCAGTATTTT.

This clone was counted only a few times. The V and J genes are TRBV7-6 and TRBJ2-5; D may match TRBD1 or TRBD2 (5 bases each). Trimming took off 1 base at V and 3 bases at J, with 9 bases between the two ends. The CDR3 runs 14 residues. Looked up from germline, CDR1 is SGHVS and CDR2 is FNYEAQ. Here the CDR3 DNA reads TGTGCCAGCAGCTTAGAGTGGGGGAAAGAGACCCAGTACTTC. Encoded protein: CASSLEWGKETQYF.

In this sample, this clone turned up a few times. The chain links TRBV5-6 to TRBJ2-1; 14 bases line up with TRBD2. V lost 4 bases, J lost 10 bases, and 16 bases stayed unmatched. The CDR3 covers 18 residues. CDR1 and CDR2 (germline): SGHDT, YYEEEE. CDR3 amino acids: CASSLARVGLAGGSEQFF. In DNA, the CDR3 is TGTGCCAGCAGCCTGGCGAGGGTCGGACTAGCGGGAGGATCAGAGCAGTTCTTC.

The table lists this clone with a few counts. J is TRBJ2-7 and V is TRBV11-2, with 7 bases matching TRBD1. The J segment lost 1 base and the V segment lost 5 bases, leaving 5 bases of the junction unmatched. The CDR3 has 14 residues. In germline, CDR1 is SGHAT, CDR2 FQNNGV. This CDR3 is CASSVPGQSYEQYF. The CDR3 nucleotides read TGTGCCAGCAGCGTACCGGGACAGTCCTACGAGCAGTACTTC.

This chain connects TRBV10-3 to TRBJ2-1; 8 bases map to TRBD2. Trimming cost V 7 bases and J 7 bases; bases outside gene matches: 6. Looked up from germline, CDR1 is ENHRY and CDR2 is SYGVKD. CDR3 length: 13 residues. CDR3 region: CAINGIAGNEQFF. CDR3 sequence (DNA): TGTGCCATCAATGGGATAGCGGGAAATGAGCAGTTCTTC.

Many counts were recorded for this clone. The CDR3 sequence is CASSEARGPDTQYF. The CDR3 DNA is TGTGCCAGCAGTGAAGCGCGGGGACCAGATACGCAGTATTTT. The chain uses TRBV2 and TRBJ2-3, with D tentatively TRBD2 (6 bases). The CDR3 extends over 14 amino acids. The germline CDR1 and CDR2 sequences are SNHLY and FYNNEI. V lost 0 bases to trimming and J lost 4 bases, with 8 bases between them.

This clone has just a few counts. The chain carries TRBV5-1 and TRBJ1-4; 8 nucleotides line up with TRBD1. Germline assignment: CDR1 SGHRS and CDR2 YFSETQ. V lost 0 bases, J lost 0 bases, and 7 bases stayed unmatched. The CDR3 runs to 18 residues. CDR3 residues: CASSLAPTGGSTNEKLFF. CDR3 nucleotides: TGCGCCAGCAGCTTGGCCCCCACAGGGGGATCAACTAATGAAAAACTGTTTTTT.

This clone appeared a few times. V and J are TRBV7-2 and TRBJ2-5; 10 bases line up with TRBD1. There are 16 residues in the CDR3. Germline lookup yields CDR1 SGHTA and CDR2 FQGNSA. With V trimmed by 5 bases and J by 2 bases, 8 bases remained unmatched. This CDR3 reads CASSARQGARQETQYF. The CDR3 nucleotides are TGTGCCAGCAGCGCCCGACAGGGGGCAAGGCAAGAGACCCAGTACTTC.

This clone has a count of ten or more. This chain connects TRBV7-9 to TRBJ2-6; no definite D call. Germline CDR1 SEHNR, CDR2 FQNEAQ (reference sequence). The CDR3 totals 11 residues. V was shortened by 5 bases and J by 5 bases, with 1 base between the two germline ends. The CDR3: CASSRANVLTF. The CDR3 bases are TGTGCCAGCAGCCGGGCCAACGTCCTGACTTTC.

This clone has a handful of counts. This chain connects TRBV7-9 to TRBJ2-5; 8 positions match TRBD1. From germline, CDR1 is SEHNR and CDR2 FQNEAQ (reference sequence). CDR3 length: 13 residues. V gave up 6 bases and J gave up 5 bases; unmatched junction bases: 5. The CDR3 loop reads CASSWDRMETQYF. In nucleotides, the CDR3 is TGTGCCAGCAGTTGGGACAGGATGGAGACCCAGTACTTC.

The V gene is TRBV29-1, the J gene TRBJ2-3, with TRBD1 matching over 9 bases. V was pared by 4 bases and J by 8 bases, with 13 bases of the junction left unmatched. Germline V gene data show CDR1 as SQVTM and CDR2 as ANQGSEA. This CDR3 contains 15 residues. The chain's CDR3 is CSVVIPGQGSGTQYF. CDR3 bases: TGCAGCGTTGTGATACCGGGACAGGGATCCGGTACGCAGTATTTT.

Only a few counts were recorded for this clone. The genes are TRBV2 and TRBJ2-7; TRBD2 aligns across 11 bases. The CDR3 runs to 12 residues. V lost 4 bases, J lost 7 bases, and 0 bases stayed unmatched. Germline assignment: CDR1 SNHLY and CDR2 FYNNEI. CDR3 sequence (DNA): TGTGCCAGCAGTGGACTAGCGGGAGAGCAGTACTTC. It codes for CASSGLAGEQYF.

This chain connects TRBV2 to TRBJ2-2; D gene uncertain. The V gene lost 6 bases and the J gene lost 4 bases, with 9 bases spanning the gap. Germline assignment: CDR1 SNHLY and CDR2 FYNNEI. The CDR3 loop spans 13 amino acids. DNA for the CDR3: TGTGCCAGCAGCGGACCCTCCACCGGGGAGCTGTTTTTT. Translated: CASSGPSTGELFF.

The rearrangement links TRBV7-9 to TRBJ2-3; 8 bases are a match to TRBD2. Per germline, CDR1 SEHNR and CDR2 FQNEAQ (reference sequence). The length of the CDR3 is 14 residues. V was clipped by 6 bases and J by 2 bases; unmatched bases: 4. The CDR3 protein is CASRAAGVTDTQYF. In DNA form, the CDR3 reads TGTGCCAGCAGAGCAGCGGGGGTCACAGATACGCAGTATTTT.

This clone was counted between two and nine times. This sequence joins TRBV5-6 and TRBJ2-7; 8 bases align to TRBD2. Losses at the gene ends were 1 base for V and 6 bases for J; bases not matched to a gene: 6. The CDR3 consists of 14 residues. CDR1 and CDR2 (germline): SGHDT, YYEEEE. This CDR3 is CASSLFGLAFEQYF. DNA for the CDR3: TGTGCCAGCAGCTTGTTCGGACTAGCCTTCGAGCAGTACTTC.

This clone was found a few times. The chain links TRBV19 to TRBJ1-4, with D possibly TRBD1 on 6 matching bases. This CDR3 has 12 residues. The V end was cut by 7 bases, the J end by 8 bases, with 11 bases between. Per germline, CDR1 LNHDA and CDR2 SQIVND (reference sequence). CDR3 in DNA: TGTGCCAGTACGGGACAATTCGAAAAACTGTTTTTT. Its translation is CASTGQFEKLFF.